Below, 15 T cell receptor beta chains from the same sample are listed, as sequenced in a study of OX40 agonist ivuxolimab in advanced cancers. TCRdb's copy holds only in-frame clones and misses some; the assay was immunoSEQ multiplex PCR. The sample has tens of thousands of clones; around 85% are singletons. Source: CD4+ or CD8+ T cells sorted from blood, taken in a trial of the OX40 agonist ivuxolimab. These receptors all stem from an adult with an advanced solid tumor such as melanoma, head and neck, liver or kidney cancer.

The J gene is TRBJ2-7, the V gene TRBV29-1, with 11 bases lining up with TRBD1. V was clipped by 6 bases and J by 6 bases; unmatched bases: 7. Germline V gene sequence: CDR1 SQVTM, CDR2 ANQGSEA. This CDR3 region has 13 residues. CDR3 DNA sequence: TGCAGCGTAGGACAGGGGGCGCGGAGCGAGCAGTACTTC. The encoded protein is CSVGQGARSEQYF.

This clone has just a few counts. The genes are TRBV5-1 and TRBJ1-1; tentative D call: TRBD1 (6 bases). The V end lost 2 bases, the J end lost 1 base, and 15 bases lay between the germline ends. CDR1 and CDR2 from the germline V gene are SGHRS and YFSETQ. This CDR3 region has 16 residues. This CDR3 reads CASSLDLRGENTEAFF. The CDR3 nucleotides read TGCGCCAGCAGCTTAGACCTTAGGGGGGAGAACACTGAAGCTTTCTTT.

The CDR3 loop reads CAWSVGGGPQHF. DNA of the CDR3: TGTGCCTGGAGTGTAGGGGGCGGGCCCCAGCATTTT. The V gene is TRBV30, the J gene TRBJ1-5, with 7 bases identical to TRBD1. The V gene end was trimmed by 0 bases and the J gene end by 9 bases; junction bases not matched to a gene: 2. The CDR3 spans 12 residues. The germline V gene has CDR1 GTSNPN and CDR2 SVGIG (reference sequence).

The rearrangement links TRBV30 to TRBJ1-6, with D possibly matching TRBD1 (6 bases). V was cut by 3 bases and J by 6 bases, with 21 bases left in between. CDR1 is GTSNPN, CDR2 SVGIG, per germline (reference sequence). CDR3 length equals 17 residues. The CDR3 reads CAWSRGWVGARNSPLHF. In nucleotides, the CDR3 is TGTGCCTGGAGCCGCGGGTGGGTGGGGGCACGTAATTCACCCCTCCACTTT.

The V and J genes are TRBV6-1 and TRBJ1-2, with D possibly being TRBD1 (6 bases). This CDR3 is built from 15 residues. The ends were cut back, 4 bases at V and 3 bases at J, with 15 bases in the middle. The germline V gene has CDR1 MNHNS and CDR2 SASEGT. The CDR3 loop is CASSANRAGDYGYTF. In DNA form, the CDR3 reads TGTGCCAGCAGTGCCAACAGGGCAGGGGACTATGGCTACACCTTC.

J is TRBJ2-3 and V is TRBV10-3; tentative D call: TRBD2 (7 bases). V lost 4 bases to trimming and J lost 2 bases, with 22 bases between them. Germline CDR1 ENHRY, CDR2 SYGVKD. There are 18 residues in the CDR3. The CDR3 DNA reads TGTGCCATCAGTGTGTCCGGAGGGGGGCGGGGGACCACAGATACGCAGTATTTT. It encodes CAISVSGGGRGTTDTQYF.

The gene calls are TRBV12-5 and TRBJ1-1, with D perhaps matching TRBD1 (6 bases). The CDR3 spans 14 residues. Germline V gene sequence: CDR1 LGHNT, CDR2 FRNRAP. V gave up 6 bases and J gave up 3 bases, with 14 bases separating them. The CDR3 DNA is TGTGCTAGTGGGGGAGAGGGACACCACACTGAAGCTTTCTTT. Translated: CASGGEGHHTEAFF.

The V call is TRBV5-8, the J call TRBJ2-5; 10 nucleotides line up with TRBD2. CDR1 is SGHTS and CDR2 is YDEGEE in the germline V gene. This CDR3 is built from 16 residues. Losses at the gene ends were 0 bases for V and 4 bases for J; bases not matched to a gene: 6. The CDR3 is CASSLASGGAPETQYF. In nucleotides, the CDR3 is TGTGCCAGCAGCTTGGCAAGCGGGGGGGCCCCAGAGACCCAGTACTTC.

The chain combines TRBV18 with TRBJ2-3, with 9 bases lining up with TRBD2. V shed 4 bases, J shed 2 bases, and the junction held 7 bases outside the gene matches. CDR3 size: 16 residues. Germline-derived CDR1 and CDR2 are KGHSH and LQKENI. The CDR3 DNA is TGTGCCAGCTCACAGCTAGCGGGGTCTTCCACAGATACGCAGTATTTT. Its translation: CASSQLAGSSTDTQYF.

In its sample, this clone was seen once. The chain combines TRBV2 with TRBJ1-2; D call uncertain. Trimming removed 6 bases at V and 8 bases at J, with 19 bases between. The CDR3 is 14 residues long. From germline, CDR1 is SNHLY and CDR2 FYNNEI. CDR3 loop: CASSTREVWRGYTF. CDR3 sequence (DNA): TGTGCCAGCAGCACTAGGGAGGTGTGGCGCGGCTACACCTTC.

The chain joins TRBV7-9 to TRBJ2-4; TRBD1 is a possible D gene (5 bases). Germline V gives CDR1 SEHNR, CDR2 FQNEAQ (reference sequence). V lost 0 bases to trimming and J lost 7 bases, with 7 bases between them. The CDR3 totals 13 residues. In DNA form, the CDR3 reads TGTGCCAGCAGCTTAGCTGGGGCCAACATTCAGTACTTC. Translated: CASSLAGANIQYF. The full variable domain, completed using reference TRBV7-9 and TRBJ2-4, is DTGVSQNPRHKITKRGQNVTFRCDPISEHNRLYWYRQTLGQGPEFLTYFQNEAQLEKSRLLSDRFSAERPKGSFSTLEIQRTEQGDSAMYLCASSLAGANIQYFGAGTRLSVL.

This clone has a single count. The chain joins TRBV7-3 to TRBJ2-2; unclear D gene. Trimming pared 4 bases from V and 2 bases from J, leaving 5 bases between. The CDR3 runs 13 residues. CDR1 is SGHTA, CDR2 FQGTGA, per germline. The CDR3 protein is CASSSRNTGELFF. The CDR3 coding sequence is TGTGCCAGCAGCTCCAGAAACACCGGGGAGCTGTTTTTT.

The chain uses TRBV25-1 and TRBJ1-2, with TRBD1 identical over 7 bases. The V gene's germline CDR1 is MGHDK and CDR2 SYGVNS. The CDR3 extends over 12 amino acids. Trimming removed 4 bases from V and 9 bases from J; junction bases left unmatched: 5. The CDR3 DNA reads TGTGCCAGCAGTGCGACAGGGAAGCGCTACACCTTC. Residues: CASSATGKRYTF.

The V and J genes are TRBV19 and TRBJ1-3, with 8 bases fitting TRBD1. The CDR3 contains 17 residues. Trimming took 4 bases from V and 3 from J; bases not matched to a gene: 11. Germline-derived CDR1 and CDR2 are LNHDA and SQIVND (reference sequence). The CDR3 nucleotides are TGTGCCAGTAGTAGGACCTCAGGGGGCGCGTATGGAAACACCATATATTTT. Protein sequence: CASSRTSGGAYGNTIYF.

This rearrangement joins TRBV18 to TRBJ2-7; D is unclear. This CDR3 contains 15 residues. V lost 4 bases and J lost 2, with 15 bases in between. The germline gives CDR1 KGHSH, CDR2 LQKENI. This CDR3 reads CASSLTGPTTYEQYF. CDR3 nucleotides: TGTGCCAGCTCACTTACCGGGCCCACCACCTACGAGCAGTACTTC.